The source of this TCR beta chain is a study of blood T cell repertoires in COVID-19. Study as a whole: Material from acute and convalescent COVID-19 was sourced from the United States, Italy and Spain. Sample material is recorded as cDNA or gDNA derived from T cells, B-cell-depleted T cells, or PBMCs.

Original processing notes: Amplification from reference gene primers served as the basis for estimated nucleated cell counts. Libraries were prepared by immunoSEQ multiplex PCR; TCRdb keeps only in-frame clonotypes and omits some of them. V and J calls and clone size are given by that table; D and trimming were obtained from the DNA. The repertoire includes 150,000 to 200,000 clones, 86% of them detected once, and around 0.99% sits in the top ten. Germline assignment: CDR1 LNHNV and CDR2 YYDKDF (reference sequence). J was trimmed by 3 bases and V by 3 bases; bases with no gene match: 4. CDR3 size: 14 residues.

The clonotype comes from a man younger than 35 with acute or convalescent COVID-19. The material sequenced was peripheral blood. V is TRBV15 and J is TRBJ1-1; 7 bases map to TRBD1. The CDR3: CATSRRGQDTEAFF. In nucleotides, the CDR3 is TGTGCCACCAGCAGGAGGGGGCAGGACACTGAAGCTTTCTTT. The complete variable domain, with remaining parts taken from reference TRBV15 and TRBJ1-1, reads DAMVIQNPRYQVTQFGKPVTLSCSQTLNHNVMYWYQQKSSQAPKLLFHYYDKDFNNEADTPDNFQSRRPNTSFCFLDIRSPGLGDTAMYLCATSRRGQDTEAFFGQGTRLTVV.